This T cell receptor beta chain was recorded in a study of human T cells and chemical hapten exposure. Study background: Mostly female, the patients presented with alopecia areata, totalis or universalis. Study-wide results and caveats: There was no change with DPC sensitization in TCRs above 1 in 1000 frequency.

The time point is: patch test 2, 6 weeks after DPC sensitization. As for treatment: therapeutic diphenylcyclopropenone sensitization with weekly scalp DPC. Only after blood had been drawn was each patch test applied. Germline CDR1 and CDR2: SGHVS and FQNEAQ. Trimming cost V 4 bases and J 2 bases, with 16 bases left between them. CDR3 length: 16 amino acids. MiXCR, run by TCRdb on the RACE reads, gives a single entry per CDR3 protein. The profile shows a few hundred thousand distinct CDR3 sequences, nearly 6.5% of them singletons. This clonotype was detected a few times. Its antigen is still unknown. This TCR came from a woman younger than 35 with alopecia areata. Some clones in this sample may be carry-over from other donors' samples. Sample: whole blood, taken in connection with sensitization to the hapten diphenylcyclopropenone (DPC). The rearrangement joins TRBV7-8 to TRBJ2-3; D gene unclear. In DNA form, the CDR3 reads TGTGCCAGCAGCTCAAAGATTCCCCCCTTCACAGATACGCAGTATTTT. Encoded protein: CASSSKIPPFTDTQYF.